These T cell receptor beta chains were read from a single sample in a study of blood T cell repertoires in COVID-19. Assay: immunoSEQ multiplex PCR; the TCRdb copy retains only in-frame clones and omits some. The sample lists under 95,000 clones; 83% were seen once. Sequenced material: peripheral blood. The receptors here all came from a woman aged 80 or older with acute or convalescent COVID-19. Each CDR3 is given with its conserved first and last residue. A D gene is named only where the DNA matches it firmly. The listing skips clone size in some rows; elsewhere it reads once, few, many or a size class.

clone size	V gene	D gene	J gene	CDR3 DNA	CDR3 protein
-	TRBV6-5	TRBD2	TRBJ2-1	TGTGCCAGCAGTACGGGACTAGCGGGAGAAGTTGAGCAGTTCTTC	CASSTGLAGEVEQFF
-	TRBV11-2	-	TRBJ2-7	TGTGCTGAGGCAGGGGAAGGGTTCTACGAGCAGTACTTC	CAEAGEGFYEQYF
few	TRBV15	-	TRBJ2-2	TGTGCCACCAGCAGAGTAAGAGGCGGGGAGCTGTTTTTT	CATSRVRGGELFF
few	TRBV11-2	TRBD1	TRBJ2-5	TGTGCCAGCACCATGATGCAGGGGGCGGGGGAGACCCAGTACTTC	CASTMMQGAGETQYF
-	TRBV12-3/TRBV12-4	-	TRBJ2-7	TGTGCCAGCAGTTTAACAGTTCGGCAGTACTTC	CASSLTVRQYF
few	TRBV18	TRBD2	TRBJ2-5	TGTGCCAGCTCACCAGGGCTAGCGGGTTCAGAGACCCAGTACTTC	CASSPGLAGSETQYF
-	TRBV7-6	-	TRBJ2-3	TGTGCCAGCAAGGCCGGAGCCCGCACAGATACGCAGTATTTT	CASKAGARTDTQYF
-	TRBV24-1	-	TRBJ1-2	TGTGCCACCAGTGATAGAGAGAGTGGCTACACCTTC	CATSDRESGYTF
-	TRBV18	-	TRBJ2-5	TGTGCCAGCTCAGGGGGCATAAACCAAGAGACCCAGTACTTC	CASSGGINQETQYF
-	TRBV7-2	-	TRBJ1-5	TGTGCCAGCAGCTTGGGGACTGGCGAGCCCCAGCATTTT	CASSLGTGEPQHF
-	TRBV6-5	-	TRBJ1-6	TGTGCCAGCAGTTACTCGCGGTACGAGGCCCTCCACTTT	CASSYSRYEALHF
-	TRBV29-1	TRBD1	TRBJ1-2	TGCAGCGTAGAGGGGGCCCCCTATGGCTACACCTTC	CSVEGAPYGYTF
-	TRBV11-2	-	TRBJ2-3	TGTGCCAGCAGCTTCAACCCCGGGGCAGATACGCAGTATTTT	CASSFNPGADTQYF
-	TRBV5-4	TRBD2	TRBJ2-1	TGTGCCAGCAGCCCACGGACTAGCAGCTACAATGAGCAGTTCTTC	CASSPRTSSYNEQFF
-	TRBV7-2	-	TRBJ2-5	TGTGCCAGCAGCCACGGACAATCCGGGGAGACCCAGTACTTC	CASSHGQSGETQYF